This entry features one T cell receptor (beta chain) sequence. The sample originates from a study of cytomegalovirus exposure and HLA in healthy donors. The PCR ran on 60 Vbeta and 13 Jbeta primers. Here immunoSEQ multiplex PCR was the method, and the copy in TCRdb shows in-frame clones only, minus some. The sample yields around 61,000 clones, more than 80% seen once. Material: PBMCs. The receptor was derived from a man between 25 and 39 years old in good health and CMV-seropositive.

CDR3 loop: CASSTTPLDTQYF. CDR3 coding DNA: TGTGCCAGCAGCACGACTCCTTTAGATACGCAGTATTTT. This chain connects TRBV11-3 to TRBJ2-3; D uncertain. Germline V CDR1 and CDR2: SGHNT, YENEEA. Trimming stripped 5 bases from V and 5 bases from J, with 11 bases between. This CDR3 has 13 residues.